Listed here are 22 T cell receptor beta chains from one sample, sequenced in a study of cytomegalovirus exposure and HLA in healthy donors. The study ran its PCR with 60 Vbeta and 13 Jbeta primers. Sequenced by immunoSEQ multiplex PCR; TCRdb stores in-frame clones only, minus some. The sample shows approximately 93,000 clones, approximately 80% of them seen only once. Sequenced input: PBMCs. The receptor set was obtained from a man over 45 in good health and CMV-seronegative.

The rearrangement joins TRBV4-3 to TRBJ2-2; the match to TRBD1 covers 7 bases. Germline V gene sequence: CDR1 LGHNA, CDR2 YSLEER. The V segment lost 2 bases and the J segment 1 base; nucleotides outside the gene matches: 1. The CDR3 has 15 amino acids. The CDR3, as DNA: TGCGCCAGCAGCCAAAGGACAGGGAACACCGGGGAGCTGTTTTTT. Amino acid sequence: CASSQRTGNTGELFF.

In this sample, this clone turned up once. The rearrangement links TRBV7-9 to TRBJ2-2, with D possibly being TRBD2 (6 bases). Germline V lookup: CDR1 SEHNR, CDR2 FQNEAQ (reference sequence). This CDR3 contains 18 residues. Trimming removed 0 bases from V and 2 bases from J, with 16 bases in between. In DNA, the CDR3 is TGTGCCAGCAGCTTAGCCTGGCGCGGGACTCATAACACCGGGGAGCTGTTTTTT. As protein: CASSLAWRGTHNTGELFF.

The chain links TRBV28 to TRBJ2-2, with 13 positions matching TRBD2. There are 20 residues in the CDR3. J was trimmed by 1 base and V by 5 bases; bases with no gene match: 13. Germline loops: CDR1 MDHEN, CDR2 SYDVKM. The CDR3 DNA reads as TGTGCCAGCAGTCCCATGGGTGGGACTAGCGGGAATATGAACACCGGGGAGCTGTTTTTT. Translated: CASSPMGGTSGNMNTGELFF.

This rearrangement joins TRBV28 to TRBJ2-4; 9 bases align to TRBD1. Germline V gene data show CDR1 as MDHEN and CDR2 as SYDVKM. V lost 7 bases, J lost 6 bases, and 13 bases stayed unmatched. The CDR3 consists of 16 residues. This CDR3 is CASTLLPGQGPNIQYF. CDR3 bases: TGTGCCAGCACCCTCCTCCCGGGACAGGGTCCAAACATTCAGTACTTC.

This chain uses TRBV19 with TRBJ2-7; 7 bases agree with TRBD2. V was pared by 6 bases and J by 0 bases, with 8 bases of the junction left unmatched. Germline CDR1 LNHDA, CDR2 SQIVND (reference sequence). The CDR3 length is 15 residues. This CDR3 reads CASSPLSGTSYEQYF. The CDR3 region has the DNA TGTGCCAGTAGCCCGCTAAGCGGGACCTCCTACGAGCAGTACTTC.

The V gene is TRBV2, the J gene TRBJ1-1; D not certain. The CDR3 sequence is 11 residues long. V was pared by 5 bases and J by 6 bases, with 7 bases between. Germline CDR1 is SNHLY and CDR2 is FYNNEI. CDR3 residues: CASSSDSEAFF. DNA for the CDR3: TGTGCCAGCAGTTCTGACTCTGAAGCTTTCTTT.

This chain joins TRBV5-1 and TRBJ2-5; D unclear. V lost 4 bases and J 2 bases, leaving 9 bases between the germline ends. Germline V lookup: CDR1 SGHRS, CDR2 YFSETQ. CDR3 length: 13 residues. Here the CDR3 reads CASSVSVQETQYF. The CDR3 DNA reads TGCGCCAGCAGCGTATCCGTGCAAGAGACCCAGTACTTC.

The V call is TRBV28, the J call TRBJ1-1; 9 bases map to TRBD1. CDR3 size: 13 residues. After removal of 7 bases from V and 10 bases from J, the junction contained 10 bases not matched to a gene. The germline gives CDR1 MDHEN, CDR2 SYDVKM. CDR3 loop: CASTPGQGVPAFF. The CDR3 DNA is TGTGCCAGCACCCCGGGACAGGGAGTCCCAGCTTTCTTT.

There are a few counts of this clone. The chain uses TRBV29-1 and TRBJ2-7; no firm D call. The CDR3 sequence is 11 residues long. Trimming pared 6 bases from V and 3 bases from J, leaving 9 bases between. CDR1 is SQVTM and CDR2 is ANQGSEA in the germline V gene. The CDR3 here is CSVPDGYEQYF. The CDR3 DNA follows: TGCAGCGTCCCAGATGGCTACGAGCAGTACTTC.

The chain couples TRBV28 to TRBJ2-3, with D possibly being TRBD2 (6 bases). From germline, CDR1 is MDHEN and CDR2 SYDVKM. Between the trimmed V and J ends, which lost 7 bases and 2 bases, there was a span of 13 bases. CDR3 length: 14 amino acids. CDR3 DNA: TGTGCCAGCACTGCGGGACGGTACACAGATACGCAGTATTTT. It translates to CASTAGRYTDTQYF.

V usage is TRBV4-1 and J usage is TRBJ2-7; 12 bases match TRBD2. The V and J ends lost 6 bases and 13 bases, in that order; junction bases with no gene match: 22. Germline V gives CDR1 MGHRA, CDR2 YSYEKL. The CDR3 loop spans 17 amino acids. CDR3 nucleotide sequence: TGCGCCAGCAGTCTCGGACTAGCGGGGCGTCGTAGCCAAAAACTTTACTTC. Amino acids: CASSLGLAGRRSQKLYF.

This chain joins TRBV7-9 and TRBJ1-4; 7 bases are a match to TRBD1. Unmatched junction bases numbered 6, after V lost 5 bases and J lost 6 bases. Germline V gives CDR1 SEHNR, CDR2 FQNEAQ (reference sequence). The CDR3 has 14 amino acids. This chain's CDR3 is CASSPGQLDEKLFF. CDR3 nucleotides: TGTGCCAGCAGCCCGGGACAGCTTGATGAAAAACTGTTTTTT.

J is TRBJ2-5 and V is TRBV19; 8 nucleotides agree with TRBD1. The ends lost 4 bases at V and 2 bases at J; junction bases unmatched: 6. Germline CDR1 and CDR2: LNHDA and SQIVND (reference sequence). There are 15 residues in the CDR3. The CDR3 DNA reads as TGTGCCAGTAGTACCTTTAGACAGGGGCAAGAGACCCAGTACTTC. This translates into CASSTFRQGQETQYF.

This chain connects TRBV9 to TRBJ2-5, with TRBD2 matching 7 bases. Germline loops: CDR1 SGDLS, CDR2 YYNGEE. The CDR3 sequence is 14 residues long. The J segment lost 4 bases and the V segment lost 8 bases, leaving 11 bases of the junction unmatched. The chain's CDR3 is CASSLASTGETQYF. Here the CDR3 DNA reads TGTGCCAGTTCACTAGCGTCAACGGGAGAGACCCAGTACTTC. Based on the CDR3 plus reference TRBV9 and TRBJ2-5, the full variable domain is DSGVTQTPKHLITATGQRVTLRCSPRSGDLSVYWYQQSLDQGLQFLIQYYNGEERAKGNILERFSAQQFPDLHSELNLSSLELGDSALYFCASSLASTGETQYFGPGTRLLVL.

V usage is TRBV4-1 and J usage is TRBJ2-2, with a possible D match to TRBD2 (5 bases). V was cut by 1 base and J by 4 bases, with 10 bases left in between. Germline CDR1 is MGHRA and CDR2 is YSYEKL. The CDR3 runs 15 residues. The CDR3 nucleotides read TGCGCCAGCAGCCAAGGGGTAGGGAGCACCGGGGAGCTGTTTTTT. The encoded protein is CASSQGVGSTGELFF.

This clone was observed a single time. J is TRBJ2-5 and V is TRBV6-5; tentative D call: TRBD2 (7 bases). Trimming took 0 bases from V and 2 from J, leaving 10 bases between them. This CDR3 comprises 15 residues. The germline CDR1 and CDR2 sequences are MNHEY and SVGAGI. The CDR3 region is CASSYSGGAQETQYF. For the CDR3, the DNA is TGTGCCAGCAGTTACTCAGGGGGGGCACAAGAGACCCAGTACTTC.

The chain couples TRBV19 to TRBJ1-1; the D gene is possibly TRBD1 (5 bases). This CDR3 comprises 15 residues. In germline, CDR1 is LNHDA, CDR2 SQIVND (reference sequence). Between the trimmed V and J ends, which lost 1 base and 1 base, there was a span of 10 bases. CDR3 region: CASSIGYQGNTEAFF. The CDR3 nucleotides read TGTGCCAGTAGTATAGGTTACCAGGGGAACACTGAAGCTTTCTTT.

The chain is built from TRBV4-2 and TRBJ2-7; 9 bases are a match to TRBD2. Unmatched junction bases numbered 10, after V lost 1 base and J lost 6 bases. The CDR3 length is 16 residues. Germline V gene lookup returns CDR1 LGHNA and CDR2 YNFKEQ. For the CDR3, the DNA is TGTGCCAGCAGCCAAGTCGTAGGTCTAGCGGGAAGCGAGCAGTACTTC. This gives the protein CASSQVVGLAGSEQYF.

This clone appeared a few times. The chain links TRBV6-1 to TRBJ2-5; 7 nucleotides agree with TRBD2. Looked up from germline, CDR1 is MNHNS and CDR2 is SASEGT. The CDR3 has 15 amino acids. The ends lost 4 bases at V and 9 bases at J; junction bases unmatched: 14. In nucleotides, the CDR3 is TGTGCCAGCAGTGGCCTCAGACGTGATGGGGGGGCCCAGTACTTC. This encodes CASSGLRRDGGAQYF.

DNA of the CDR3: TGTGCCAGCAGCGTAGTCGTAGGGGTGGGAAACAATGAGCAGTTCTTC. Amino acid sequence: CASSVVVGVGNNEQFF. The chain links TRBV9 to TRBJ2-1; TRBD1 is a possible D gene (5 bases). Trimming took 0 bases from V and 5 from J, leaving 15 bases between them. Germline loops: CDR1 SGDLS, CDR2 YYNGEE. CDR3 size: 16 residues.

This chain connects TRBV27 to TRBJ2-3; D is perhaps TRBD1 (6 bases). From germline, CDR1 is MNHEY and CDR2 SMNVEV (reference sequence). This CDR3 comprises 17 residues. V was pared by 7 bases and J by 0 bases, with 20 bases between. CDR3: CASTRQLGTPSTDTQYF. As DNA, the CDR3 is TGTGCCAGCACCCGCCAACTCGGGACACCAAGCACAGATACGCAGTATTTT.

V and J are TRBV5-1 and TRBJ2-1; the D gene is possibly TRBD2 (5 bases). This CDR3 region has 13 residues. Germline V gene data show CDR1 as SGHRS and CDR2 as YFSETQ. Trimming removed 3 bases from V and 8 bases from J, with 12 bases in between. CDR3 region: CASSSLAQDEQFF. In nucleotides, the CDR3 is TGCGCCAGCAGCTCCCTAGCACAAGATGAGCAGTTCTTC.